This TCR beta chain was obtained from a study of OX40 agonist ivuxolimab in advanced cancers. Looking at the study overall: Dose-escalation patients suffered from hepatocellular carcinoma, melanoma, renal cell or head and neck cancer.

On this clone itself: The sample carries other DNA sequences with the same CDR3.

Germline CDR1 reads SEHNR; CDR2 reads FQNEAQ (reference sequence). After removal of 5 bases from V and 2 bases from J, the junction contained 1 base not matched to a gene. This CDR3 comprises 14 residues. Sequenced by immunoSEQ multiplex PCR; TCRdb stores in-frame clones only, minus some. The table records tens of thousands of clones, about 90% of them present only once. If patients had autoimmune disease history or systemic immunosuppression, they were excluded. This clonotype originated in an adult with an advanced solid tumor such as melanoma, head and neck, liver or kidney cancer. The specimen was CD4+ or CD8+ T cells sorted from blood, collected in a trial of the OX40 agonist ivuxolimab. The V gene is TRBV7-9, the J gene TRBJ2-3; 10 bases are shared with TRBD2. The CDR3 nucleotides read TGTGCCAGCAGCACTAGCGGGAACACAGATACGCAGTATTTT. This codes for CASSTSGNTDTQYF.